This T cell receptor (beta chain) was observed in a study of blood T cell repertoires in COVID-19 (dated by TCRdb to the early 2020s). Study-wide context: Samples covering the acute and convalescent phases of COVID-19 were provided by collaborators in the United States, Italy and Spain. The material from the prospective study consisted of cDNA or gDNA derived from T cells, B-cell-depleted T cells, or PBMCs. Deeply sampled blood TCRbeta repertoires from subjects exposed to, actively infected with, or recovered from COVID-19 were included in the dataset. A freely available public database, intended as a resource for researchers studying the immune response to SARS-CoV-2, is where the repertoires were released. Samples came from the ongoing ImmuneRACE study (first 160 participants) plus 1,254 subjects from 6 global collaborators. A de-identified subject ID, COVID-19 status, age in years and sex were almost always included in the sample metadata. Where HLA class I and class II types were available, the types were taken from metadata supplied by the sample provider, not from assay-based typing. Findings and caveats that apply to the study as a whole: Clinical and demographic metadata were provided uncurated, with the amount varying by source and participant.

Whole blood was collected in K2EDTA tubes by collaborating institutions according to the institutions' own protocols. For TCRbeta analysis, collaborators shipped samples as frozen whole blood, isolated PBMCs, or DNA extracted from either of those sample types. Details on this clone: This clone's antigen is unknown. Base qualities are not at hand, and no much larger clone is one base apart.

TCRbeta CDR3 regions were amplified from genomic DNA by means of the immunoSEQ Assay, a bias-controlled multiplex PCR. Concerning the study's data processing: The number of nucleated cells in each sample was estimated from the amplification of reference gene primers within the assay. To quantify the absolute abundance of each unique TCRbeta CDR3 rearrangement, sequence reads were collapsed and filtered. For each sample, productive Simpson clonality was calculated as the square root of Simpson's diversity index across productive rearrangements. In TCRdb, the immuneACCESS table is reduced to in-frame sequences with V and J assigned. These tables do not hold every clone; where another copy was compared, an unresolved V gene accounts for under half, and the others remain unexplained. The V and J calls and clone size come from that table; D and trimming were worked out from the DNA. In this sample the table shows about 90,000 clones, roughly 90% of which occur a single time. About 2.5% of the sample lies in the top ten.

Taken from the germline V gene (reference sequence), the CDR1 and CDR2 loops are SGHKS and YYEKEE. Trimming at the junction amounts to 7 bases on V and 4 bases on J, and the germline ends lie 14 bases apart. The CDR3 covers 13 residues, taking in both the cysteine and the phenylalanine. The only DNA kept is the CDR3, 39 bases in frame from the first base. Sequencing was performed on peripheral blood. In this chain, TRBV5-5 is recombined with TRBJ1-1; TRBD1 could be the D gene, as 5 bases match. The TCR sequence derives from a human donor with active COVID-19. The donor label of this sample is uncertain. The DNA reads TGTGCCAGCCTTCTGGGGGAGGCCACTGAAGCTTTCTTT. Translated, this is CASLLGEATEAFF. Here the CDR3 is joined to the reference TRBV5-5 and TRBJ1-1 genes, and the full variable domain is: DAGVTQSPTHLIKTRGQQVTLRCSPISGHKSVSWYQQVLGQGPQFIFQYYEKEERGRGNFPDRFSARQFPNYSSELNVNALLLGDSALYLCASLLGEATEAFFGQGTRLTVV.